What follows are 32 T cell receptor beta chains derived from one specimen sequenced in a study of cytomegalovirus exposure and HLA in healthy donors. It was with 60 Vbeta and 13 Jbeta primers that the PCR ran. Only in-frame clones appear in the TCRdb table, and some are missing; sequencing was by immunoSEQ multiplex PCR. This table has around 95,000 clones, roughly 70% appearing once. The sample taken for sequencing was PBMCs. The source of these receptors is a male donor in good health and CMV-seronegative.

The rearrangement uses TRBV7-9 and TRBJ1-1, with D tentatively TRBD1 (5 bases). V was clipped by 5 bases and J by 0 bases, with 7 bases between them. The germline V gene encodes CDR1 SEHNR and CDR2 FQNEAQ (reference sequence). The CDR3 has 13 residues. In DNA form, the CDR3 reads TGTGCCAGCAGCACAGGATTGAACACTGAAGCTTTCTTT. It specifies CASSTGLNTEAFF.

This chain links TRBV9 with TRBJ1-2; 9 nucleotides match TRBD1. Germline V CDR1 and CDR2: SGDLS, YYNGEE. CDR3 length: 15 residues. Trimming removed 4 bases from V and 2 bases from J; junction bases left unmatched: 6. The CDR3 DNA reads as TGTGCCAGCAGCCCCCAACAGGGGGCCAACTATGGCTACACCTTC. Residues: CASSPQQGANYGYTF.

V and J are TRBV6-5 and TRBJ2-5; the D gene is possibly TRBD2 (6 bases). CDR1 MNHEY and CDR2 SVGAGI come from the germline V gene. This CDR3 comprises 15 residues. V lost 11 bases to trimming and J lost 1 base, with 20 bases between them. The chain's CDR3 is CAAHSLPGLQETQYF. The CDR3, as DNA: TGTGCCGCACACAGTCTCCCGGGACTCCAAGAGACCCAGTACTTC.

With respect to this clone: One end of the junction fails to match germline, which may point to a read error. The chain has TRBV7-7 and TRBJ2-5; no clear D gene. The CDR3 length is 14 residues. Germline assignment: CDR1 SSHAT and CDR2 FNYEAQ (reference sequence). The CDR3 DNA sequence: TGTGCTAGCAGCTTAACTTTTCCGGTCGAGACCCAGTACTTC. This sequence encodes CASSLTFPVETQYF.

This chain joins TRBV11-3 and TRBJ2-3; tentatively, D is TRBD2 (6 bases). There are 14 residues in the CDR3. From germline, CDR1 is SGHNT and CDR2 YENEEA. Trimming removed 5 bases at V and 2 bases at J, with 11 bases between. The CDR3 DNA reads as TGTGCCAGCAGCCTTGGAGGGCCCACAGATACGCAGTATTTT. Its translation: CASSLGGPTDTQYF.

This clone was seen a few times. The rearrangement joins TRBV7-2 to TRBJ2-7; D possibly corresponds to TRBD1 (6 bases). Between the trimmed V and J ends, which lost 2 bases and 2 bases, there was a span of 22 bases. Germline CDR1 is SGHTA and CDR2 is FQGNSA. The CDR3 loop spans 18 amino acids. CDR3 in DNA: TGTGCCAGCAGCTTAAAAGGGTTGGGCAGGGGTATTCCCTACGAGCAGTACTTC. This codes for CASSLKGLGRGIPYEQYF.

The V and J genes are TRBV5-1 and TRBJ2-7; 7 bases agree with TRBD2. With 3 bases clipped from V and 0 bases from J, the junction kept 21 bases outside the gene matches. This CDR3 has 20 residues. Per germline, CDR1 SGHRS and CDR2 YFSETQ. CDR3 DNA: TGCGCCAGCAGCTATTTCACACTTTCTAGCGGTTCTCCCACCTCCTACGAGCAGTACTTC. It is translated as CASSYFTLSSGSPTSYEQYF. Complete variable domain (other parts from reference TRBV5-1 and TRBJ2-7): KAGVTQTPRYLIKTRGQQVTLSCSPISGHRSVSWYQQTPGQGLQFLFEYFSETQRNKGNFPGRFSGRQFSNSRSEMNVSTLELGDSALYLCASSYFTLSSGSPTSYEQYFGPGTRLTVT.

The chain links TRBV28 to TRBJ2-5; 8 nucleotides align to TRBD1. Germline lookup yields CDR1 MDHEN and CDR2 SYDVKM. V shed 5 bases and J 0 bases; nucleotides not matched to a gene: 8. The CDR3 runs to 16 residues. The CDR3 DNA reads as TGTGCCAGCAGTCTGACAGGGGCGGAGGACCAAGAGACCCAGTACTTC. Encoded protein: CASSLTGAEDQETQYF.

The CDR3 DNA reads TGTGCCTGGAGTGTACCTTGGGCGAACTATGGCTACACCTTC. This gives the protein CAWSVPWANYGYTF. The chain carries TRBV30 and TRBJ1-2; D unresolved. V was shortened by 0 bases and J by 2 bases, with 10 bases between the two germline ends. Germline CDR1 is GTSNPN and CDR2 is SVGIG (reference sequence). There are 14 residues in the CDR3.

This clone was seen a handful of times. The DNA of the CDR3 is TGTGCCAGCAGCTGGGTGCACAGGGATACGCAGTATTTT. Its protein is CASSWVHRDTQYF. The rearrangement links TRBV5-6 to TRBJ2-3; the D gene is possibly TRBD1 (5 bases). The length of the CDR3 is 13 residues. V was clipped by 3 bases and J by 6 bases, with 11 bases between them. The germline V gene encodes CDR1 SGHDT and CDR2 YYEEEE.

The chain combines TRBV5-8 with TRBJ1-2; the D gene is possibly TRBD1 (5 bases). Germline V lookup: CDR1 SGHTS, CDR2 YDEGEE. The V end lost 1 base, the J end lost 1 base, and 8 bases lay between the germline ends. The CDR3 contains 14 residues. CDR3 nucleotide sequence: TGTGCCAGCAGCTTGCTGACAGTTAACTATGGCTACACCTTC. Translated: CASSLLTVNYGYTF. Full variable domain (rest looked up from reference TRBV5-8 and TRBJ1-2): EAGVTQSPTHLIKTRGQQATLRCSPISGHTSVYWYQQALGLGLQFLLWYDEGEERNRGNFPPRFSGRQFPNYSSELNVNALELEDSALYLCASSLLTVNYGYTFGSGTRLTVV.

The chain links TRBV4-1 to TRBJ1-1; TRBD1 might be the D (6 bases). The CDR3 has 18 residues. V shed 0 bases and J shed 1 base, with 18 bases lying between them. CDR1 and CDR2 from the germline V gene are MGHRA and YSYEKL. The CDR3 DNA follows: TGCGCCAGCAGCCAAGATCATGGCAGGGGCGCATCGAACACTGAAGCTTTCTTT. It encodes CASSQDHGRGASNTEAFF.

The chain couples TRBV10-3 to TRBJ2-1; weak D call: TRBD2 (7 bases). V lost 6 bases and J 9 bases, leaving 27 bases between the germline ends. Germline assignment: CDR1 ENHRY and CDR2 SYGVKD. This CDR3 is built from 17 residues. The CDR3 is CAISDRRGGSGGGEQFF. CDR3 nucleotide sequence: TGTGCCATCAGCGACAGGCGGGGCGGGAGCGGAGGTGGTGAGCAGTTCTTC.

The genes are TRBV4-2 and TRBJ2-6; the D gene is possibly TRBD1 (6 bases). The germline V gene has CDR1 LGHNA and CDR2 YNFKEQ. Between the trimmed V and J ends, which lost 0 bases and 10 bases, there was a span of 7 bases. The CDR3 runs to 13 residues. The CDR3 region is CASSQEGGNVLTF. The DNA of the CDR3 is TGTGCCAGCAGCCAAGAAGGGGGTAACGTCCTGACTTTC.

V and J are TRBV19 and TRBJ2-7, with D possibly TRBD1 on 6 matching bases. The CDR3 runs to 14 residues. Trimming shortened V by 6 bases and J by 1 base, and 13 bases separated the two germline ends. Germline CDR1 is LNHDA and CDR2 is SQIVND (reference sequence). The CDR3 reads CASRHNRESYEQYF. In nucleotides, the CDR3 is TGTGCCAGTAGACATAACAGGGAGTCCTACGAGCAGTACTTC.

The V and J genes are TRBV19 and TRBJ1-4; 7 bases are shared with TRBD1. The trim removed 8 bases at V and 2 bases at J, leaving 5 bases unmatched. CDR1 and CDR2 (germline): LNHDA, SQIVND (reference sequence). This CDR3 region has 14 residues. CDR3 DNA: TGTGCCAGTTCACAGGGGCCCACTAATGAAAAACTGTTTTTT. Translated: CASSQGPTNEKLFF.

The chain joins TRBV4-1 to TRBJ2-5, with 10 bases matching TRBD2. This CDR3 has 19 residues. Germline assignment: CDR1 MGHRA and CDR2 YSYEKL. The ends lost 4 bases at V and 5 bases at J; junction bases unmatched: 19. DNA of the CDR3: TGCGCCAGCAGCCCAACACTGAGGGCCAGCGGGAGGGCCATGGAGACCCAGTACTTC. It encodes CASSPTLRASGRAMETQYF.

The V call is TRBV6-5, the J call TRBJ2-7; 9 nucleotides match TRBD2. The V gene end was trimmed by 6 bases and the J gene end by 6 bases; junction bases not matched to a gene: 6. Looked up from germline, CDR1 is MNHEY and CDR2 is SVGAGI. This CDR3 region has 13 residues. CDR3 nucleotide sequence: TGTGCCAGCAGGGGGGGACTAGCTGGCGAGCAGTACTTC. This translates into CASRGGLAGEQYF.

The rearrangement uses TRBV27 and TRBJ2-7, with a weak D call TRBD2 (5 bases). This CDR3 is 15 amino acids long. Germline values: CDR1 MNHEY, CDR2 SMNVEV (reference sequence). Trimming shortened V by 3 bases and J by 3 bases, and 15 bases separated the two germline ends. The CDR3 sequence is CASSFRDGVGYEQYF. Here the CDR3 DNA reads TGTGCCAGCAGTTTTAGAGACGGGGTGGGCTACGAGCAGTACTTC.

CDR3 loop: CASSHRDTSSYNEQFF. DNA for the CDR3: TGTGCCAGCAGCCACCGGGACACCAGCTCCTACAATGAGCAGTTCTTC. The V and J genes are TRBV7-2 and TRBJ2-1; D possibly corresponds to TRBD1 (6 bases). V shed 5 bases and J shed 0 bases, with 14 bases lying between them. From germline, CDR1 is SGHTA and CDR2 FQGNSA. The CDR3 length is 16 residues.

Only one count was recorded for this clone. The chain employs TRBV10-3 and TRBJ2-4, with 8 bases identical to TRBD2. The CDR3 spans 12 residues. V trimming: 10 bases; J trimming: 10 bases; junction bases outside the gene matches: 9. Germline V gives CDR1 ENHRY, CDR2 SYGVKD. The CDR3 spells CATGGAGAIQYF. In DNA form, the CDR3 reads TGTGCCACGGGGGGGGCAGGGGCAATTCAGTACTTC.

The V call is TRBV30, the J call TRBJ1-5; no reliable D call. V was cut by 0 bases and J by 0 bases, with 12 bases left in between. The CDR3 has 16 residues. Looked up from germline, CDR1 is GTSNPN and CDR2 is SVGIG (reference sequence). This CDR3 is CAWSVGRAYSNQPQHF. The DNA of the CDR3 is TGTGCCTGGAGTGTCGGCAGAGCGTATAGCAATCAGCCCCAGCATTTT. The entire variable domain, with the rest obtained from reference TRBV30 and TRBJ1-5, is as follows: SQTIHQWPATLVQPVGSPLSLECTVEGTSNPNLYWYRQAAGRGLQLLFYSVGIGQISSEVPQNLSASRPQDRQFILSSKKLLLSDSGFYLCAWSVGRAYSNQPQHFGDGTRLSIL.

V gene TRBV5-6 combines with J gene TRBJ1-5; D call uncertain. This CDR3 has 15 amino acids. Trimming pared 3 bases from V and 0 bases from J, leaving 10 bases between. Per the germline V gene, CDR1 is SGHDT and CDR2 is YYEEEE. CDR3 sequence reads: CASSYSPYSNQPQHF. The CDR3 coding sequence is TGTGCCAGCAGCTATTCACCCTATAGCAATCAGCCCCAGCATTTT.

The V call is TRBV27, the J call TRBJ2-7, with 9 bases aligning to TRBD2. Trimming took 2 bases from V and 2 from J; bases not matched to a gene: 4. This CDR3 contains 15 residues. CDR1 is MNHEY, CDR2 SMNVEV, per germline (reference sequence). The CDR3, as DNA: TGTGCCAGCAGTTTAAGGCGGGAGGGAACCTACGAGCAGTACTTC. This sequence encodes CASSLRREGTYEQYF.

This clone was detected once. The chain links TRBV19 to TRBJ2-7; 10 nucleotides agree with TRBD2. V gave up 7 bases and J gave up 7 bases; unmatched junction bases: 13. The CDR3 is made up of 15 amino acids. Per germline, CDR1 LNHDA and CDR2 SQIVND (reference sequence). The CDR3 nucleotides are TGTGCCAGTACTCCGGGAGCGGGAGGGCCGGGAGAGCAGTACTTC. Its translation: CASTPGAGGPGEQYF. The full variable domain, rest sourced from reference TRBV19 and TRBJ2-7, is DGGITQSPKYLFRKEGQNVTLSCEQNLNHDAMYWYRQDPGQGLRLIYYSQIVNDFQKGDIAEGYSVSREKKESFPLTVTSAQKNPTAFYLCASTPGAGGPGEQYFGPGTRLTVT.

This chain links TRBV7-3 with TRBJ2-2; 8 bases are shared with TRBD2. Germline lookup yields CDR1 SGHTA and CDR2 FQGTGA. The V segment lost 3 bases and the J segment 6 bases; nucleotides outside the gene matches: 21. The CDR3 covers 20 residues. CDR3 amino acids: CASSFLKNRAGVLPAGELFF. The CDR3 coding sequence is TGTGCCAGCAGCTTTTTGAAGAACAGAGCGGGAGTATTACCTGCCGGGGAGCTGTTTTTT. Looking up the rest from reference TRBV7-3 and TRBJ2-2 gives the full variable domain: GAGVSQTPSNKVTEKGKYVELRCDPISGHTALYWYRQSLGQGPEFLIYFQGTGAADDSGLPNDRFFAVRPEGSVSTLKIQRTERGDSAVYLCASSFLKNRAGVLPAGELFFGEGSRLTVL.

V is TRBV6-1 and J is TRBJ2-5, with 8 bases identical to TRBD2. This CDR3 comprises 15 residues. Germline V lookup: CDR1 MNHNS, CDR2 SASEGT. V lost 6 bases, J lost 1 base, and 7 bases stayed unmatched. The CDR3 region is CASSTAGVSQETQYF. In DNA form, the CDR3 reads TGTGCCAGCAGCACAGCGGGGGTCTCCCAAGAGACCCAGTACTTC.

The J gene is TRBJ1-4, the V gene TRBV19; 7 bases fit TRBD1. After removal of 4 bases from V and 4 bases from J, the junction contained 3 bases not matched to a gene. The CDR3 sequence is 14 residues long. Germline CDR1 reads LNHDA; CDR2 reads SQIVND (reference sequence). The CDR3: CASSTGTDNEKLFF. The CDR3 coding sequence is TGTGCCAGTAGTACCGGGACAGATAATGAAAAACTGTTTTTT.

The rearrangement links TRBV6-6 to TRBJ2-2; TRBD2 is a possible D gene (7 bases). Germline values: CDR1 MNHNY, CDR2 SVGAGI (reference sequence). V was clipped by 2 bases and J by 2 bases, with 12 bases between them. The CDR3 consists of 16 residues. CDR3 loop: CASSYPSGTNTGELFF. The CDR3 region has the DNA TGTGCCAGCAGTTACCCCAGCGGGACAAACACCGGGGAGCTGTTTTTT.

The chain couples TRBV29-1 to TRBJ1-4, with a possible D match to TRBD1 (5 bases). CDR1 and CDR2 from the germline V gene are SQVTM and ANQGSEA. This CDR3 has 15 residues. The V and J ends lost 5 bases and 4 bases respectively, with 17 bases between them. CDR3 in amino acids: CSVQLGRTNNEKLFF. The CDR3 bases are TGCAGCGTTCAACTGGGACGGACTAATAATGAAAAACTGTTTTTT.

Here the CDR3 reads CASSLGQGSYGYTF. In nucleotides, the CDR3 is TGTGCCAGCAGCCTAGGACAGGGGAGCTATGGCTACACCTTC. The rearrangement links TRBV5-4 to TRBJ1-2, with 9 bases fitting TRBD1. The CDR3 runs 14 residues. The J segment lost 4 bases and the V segment lost 4 bases, leaving 5 bases of the junction unmatched. Per the germline V gene, CDR1 is SGHNT and CDR2 is YYREEE (reference sequence).

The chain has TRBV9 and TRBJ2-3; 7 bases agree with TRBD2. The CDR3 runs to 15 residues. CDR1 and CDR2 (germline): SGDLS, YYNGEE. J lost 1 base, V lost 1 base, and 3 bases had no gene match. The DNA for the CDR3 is TGTGCCAGCAGCGTAAGCGGGACCCGCACAGATACGCAGTATTTT. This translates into CASSVSGTRTDTQYF. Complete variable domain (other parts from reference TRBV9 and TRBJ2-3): DSGVTQTPKHLITATGQRVTLRCSPRSGDLSVYWYQQSLDQGLQFLIQYYNGEERAKGNILERFSAQQFPDLHSELNLSSLELGDSALYFCASSVSGTRTDTQYFGPGTRLTVL.